This is a list of T cell receptor beta chains from one sample in a study of blood T cell repertoires in COVID-19. Generated by immunoSEQ multiplex PCR, the TCRdb table keeps only in-frame clones and is missing some. The sample has 90,000 or so clones; 81% are singletons. The sample taken for sequencing was peripheral blood. These receptors all stem from a man at least 80 years old with active or convalescent COVID-19. CDR3s include the opening cysteine and the closing phenylalanine or tryptophan. D genes are given only for firm matches. Size is stated for part of the rows, as once, few or many counts, or as a class when the clone is expanded.

TRBV5-6,.,TRBJ2-3,.,TGTGCCAGCAGCTTTAGGGCGGGGTACGCAGATACGCAGTATTTT,CASSFRAGYADTQYF
TRBV3-1/TRBV3-2,TRBD1,TRBJ1-6,.,TGTGCCAGCAGCCGACAGGGCTATAATTCACCCCTCCACTTT,CASSRQGYNSPLHF
TRBV24-1,.,TRBJ2-3,few,TGTGCCACCAGTTCTTTAGGGGAAGATACGCAGTATTTT,CATSSLGEDTQYF
TRBV6-5,.,TRBJ2-1,.,TGTGCCAGCAGTTACTCCCGGGGATCCTACAATGAGCAGTTCTTC,CASSYSRGSYNEQFF
TRBV6-5,TRBD1,TRBJ1-2,few,TGTGCCAGCAGTCGACAGGGCTATGGCTACACCTTC,CASSRQGYGYTF
TRBV7-3,TRBD1,TRBJ2-5,.,TGTGCCAGCAGTCCCGGGACAGGGGCGGTGGAGACCCAGTACTTC,CASSPGTGAVETQYF
TRBV7-3,TRBD1,TRBJ1-2,few,TGTGCCAGCAGCTTAACGGTGGGACAGGCCAGCCTCTATGGCTACACCTTC,CASSLTVGQASLYGYTF
TRBV6-9,.,TRBJ1-6,.,TGTGCCAGCAGTTATTGGGCGGGCTATAATTCACCCCTCCACTTT,CASSYWAGYNSPLHF
TRBV6-5,.,TRBJ1-2,.,TGTGCCAGCAGACCACCCCAGGAATACTATGGCTACACCTTC,CASRPPQEYYGYTF
TRBV6-5,TRBD1,TRBJ1-6,.,TGTGCCAGCAGTTCCCGGACAGGCGGGTATAATTCACCCCTCCACTTT,CASSSRTGGYNSPLHF
TRBV30,TRBD1,TRBJ1-2,.,TGTGCCTGGAGTCTAGGACAGGGAACCTATGGCTACACCTTC,CAWSLGQGTYGYTF
TRBV2,TRBD1,TRBJ1-5,.,TGTGCCAGCAGCCTAGGACAGGGCGCTCAGCCCCAGCATTTT,CASSLGQGAQPQHF
TRBV3-1/TRBV3-2,TRBD2,TRBJ2-1,.,TGTGCCAGCAGCAGACGTCCCCCGGCCTCGGGGGGTACCCTGGTTGAGCAGTTCTTC,CASSRRPPASGGTLVEQFF
TRBV10-2,TRBD2,TRBJ2-7,.,TGCGCCACCGCGGGGGGGTCCGAGCAGTACTTC,CATAGGSEQYF
TRBV6-5,TRBD1,TRBJ2-7,few,TGTGCCACAACCTCGGCGTCCAGGGGGCCCTACGAGCAGTACTTC,CATTSASRGPYEQYF
TRBV5-1,.,TRBJ1-1,.,TGCGCCAGCAGCTTGGAGGGGAGGAGGACTGAAGCTTTCTTT,CASSLEGRRTEAFF
TRBV11-1,.,TRBJ2-6,.,TGTGCCAGCAGCCAGGGACATGGGGCCAACGTCCTGACTTTC,CASSQGHGANVLTF
TRBV5-8,.,TRBJ2-6,.,TGTGCCAGCAGCTTGGGACAGTTCTCTGGGGCCAACGTCCTGACTTTC,CASSLGQFSGANVLTF